These 30 T cell receptor beta chains were sequenced from one sample in a study of cytomegalovirus exposure and HLA in healthy donors. PCR employed 60 Vbeta and 13 Jbeta primers. The table came from immunoSEQ multiplex PCR; TCRdb's copy has only in-frame clones and leaves some out. The data hold tens of thousands of clones, with 65% to 75% observed a single time. Sequenced: PBMCs. The receptors come from a man aged 25 to 45 in good health and CMV-seronegative.

This clone appeared a single time. The chain recombines TRBV6-5 with TRBJ1-1, with 7 bases aligning to TRBD1. The CDR3 runs to 14 residues. Trimming at V came to 6 bases and at J to 4 bases, leaving 8 bases not matched to a gene. CDR1 and CDR2 (germline): MNHEY, SVGAGI. CDR3 amino acids: CASRSGTATTEAFF. The CDR3 DNA is TGTGCCAGCAGGTCCGGGACAGCTACCACTGAAGCTTTCTTT.

This clone was picked up one time. The chain combines TRBV6-5 with TRBJ2-7, with 11 bases fitting TRBD2. Germline V gives CDR1 MNHEY, CDR2 SVGAGI. Trimming cost V 3 bases and J 0 bases; bases outside gene matches: 1. This CDR3 has 15 residues. The CDR3 sequence: CASSYLAGGSYEQYF. CDR3 nucleotide sequence: TGTGCCAGCAGTTATCTAGCGGGGGGCTCCTACGAGCAGTACTTC.

The chain joins TRBV27 to TRBJ2-3, with D perhaps matching TRBD2 (6 bases). Per the germline V gene, CDR1 is MNHEY and CDR2 is SMNVEV (reference sequence). The V end lost 5 bases, the J end lost 10 bases, and 10 bases lay between the germline ends. The CDR3 is 11 residues long. CDR3: CASSLGGAQYF. The DNA of the CDR3 is TGTGCCAGCAGTCTGGGAGGTGCGCAGTATTTT.

The chain combines TRBV6-5 with TRBJ1-1; D is undetermined. CDR3 length equals 13 residues. In germline, CDR1 is MNHEY, CDR2 SVGAGI. Trimming shortened V by 3 bases and J by 5 bases, and 10 bases separated the two germline ends. CDR3 region: CASSYNTGTEAFF. CDR3 nucleotide sequence: TGTGCCAGCAGTTATAATACGGGGACTGAAGCTTTCTTT.

The chain links TRBV5-5 to TRBJ1-5; D possibly corresponds to TRBD1 (6 bases). CDR1 and CDR2 from the germline V gene are SGHKS and YYEKEE (reference sequence). V lost 0 bases and J lost 10, with 23 bases in between. The CDR3 consists of 17 residues. The CDR3 nucleotides read TGTGCCAGCAGCTTGGGTACAGGGAGAGATAGCAATCGCCCCCAGCATTTT. It codes for CASSLGTGRDSNRPQHF.

The rearrangement uses TRBV5-1 and TRBJ2-7; tentative D call: TRBD1 (5 bases). Germline assignment: CDR1 SGHRS and CDR2 YFSETQ. Trimming left V 2 bases short and J 2 bases short, with 20 bases between. The CDR3 is 17 residues long. The CDR3 bases are TGCGCCAGCAGCTTAGGGGCGATCGGGTCCCATCCCTACGAGCAGTACTTC. Its protein product is CASSLGAIGSHPYEQYF.

The chain combines TRBV5-6 with TRBJ2-2; D not resolved. The V end lost 0 bases, the J end lost 6 bases, and 12 bases lay between the germline ends. CDR1 SGHDT and CDR2 YYEEEE come from the germline V gene. The CDR3 sequence is 15 residues long. The CDR3 bases are TGTGCCAGCAGCTTGGGGTCCAGCGAGCCCGGGGAGCTGTTTTTT. Its translation: CASSLGSSEPGELFF.

This clone appeared a few times. The chain is built from TRBV27 and TRBJ1-2; 7 bases line up with TRBD1. Germline V lookup: CDR1 MNHEY, CDR2 SMNVEV (reference sequence). CDR3 length: 14 amino acids. Losses at the gene ends were 5 bases for V and 2 bases for J; bases not matched to a gene: 5. CDR3 DNA: TGTGCCAGCAGTCCCAAGGGGGCAAACTATGGCTACACCTTC. Amino acid sequence: CASSPKGANYGYTF.

This clone was observed a few times. V gene TRBV6-5 combines with J gene TRBJ1-2, with a weak D call TRBD1 (6 bases). The CDR3 has 16 amino acids. Germline V lookup: CDR1 MNHEY, CDR2 SVGAGI. The V end was cut by 2 bases, the J end by 7 bases, with 20 bases between. The CDR3 loop reads CASSYKFTGGGGGYTF. CDR3 coding DNA: TGTGCCAGCAGTTACAAGTTTACCGGGGGCGGGGGTGGCTACACCTTC.

The genes are TRBV7-2 and TRBJ2-1; the match to TRBD1 covers 7 bases. The V gene end was trimmed by 3 bases and the J gene end by 7 bases; junction bases not matched to a gene: 9. CDR3 length: 15 residues. Germline-derived CDR1 and CDR2 are SGHTA and FQGNSA. The CDR3 DNA follows: TGTGCCAGCAGCTTTCTACAGGGGCCAGGTAATGAGCAGTTCTTC. Residues: CASSFLQGPGNEQFF.

V and J are TRBV7-9 and TRBJ2-7, with TRBD2 identical over 10 bases. Trimming removed 6 bases from V and 2 bases from J; junction bases left unmatched: 10. CDR1 and CDR2 (germline): SEHNR, FQNEAQ (reference sequence). The CDR3 contains 16 residues. The CDR3 DNA follows: TGTGCCAGCAGTGGAGGGAGGACTAGCGGACCCTACGAGCAGTACTTC. It translates to CASSGGRTSGPYEQYF.

V usage is TRBV7-9 and J usage is TRBJ1-4, with 9 bases aligning to TRBD1. The CDR3 has 19 amino acids. V gave up 5 bases and J gave up 5 bases; unmatched junction bases: 18. The germline gives CDR1 SEHNR, CDR2 FQNEAQ (reference sequence). The DNA of the CDR3 is TGTGCCAGCAGCCCCCGACAGGGGGACTCTGGGAGGGCGAATGAAAAACTGTTTTTT. Amino acid sequence: CASSPRQGDSGRANEKLFF.

The rearrangement uses TRBV27 and TRBJ2-7, with no clear D. Trimming removed 4 bases from V and 3 bases from J, with 7 bases in between. Looked up from germline, CDR1 is MNHEY and CDR2 is SMNVEV (reference sequence). This CDR3 is 12 amino acids long. CDR3: CASSSAFYEQYF. As DNA, the CDR3 is TGTGCCAGCAGTTCCGCGTTCTACGAGCAGTACTTC.

The gene calls are TRBV7-7 and TRBJ1-1, with D unclear. Germline CDR1 reads SSHAT; CDR2 reads FNYEAQ (reference sequence). Trimming took off 5 bases at V and 2 bases at J, with 12 bases between the two ends. This CDR3 has 14 residues. The chain's CDR3 is CASSPEVVNTEAFF. The DNA for the CDR3 is TGTGCCAGCAGCCCCGAAGTAGTTAACACTGAAGCTTTCTTT.

The V call is TRBV30, the J call TRBJ2-7; 10 bases line up with TRBD1. Germline assignment: CDR1 GTSNPN and CDR2 SVGIG (reference sequence). This CDR3 comprises 15 residues. Losses at the gene ends were 0 bases for V and 3 bases for J; bases not matched to a gene: 5. The CDR3 is CAWSVRDRGSYEQYF. CDR3 nucleotides: TGTGCCTGGAGTGTACGGGACAGGGGAAGCTACGAGCAGTACTTC.

The chain links TRBV18 to TRBJ2-1; maybe TRBD2 (7 bases). The CDR3 is 16 residues long. Germline V gene lookup returns CDR1 KGHSH and CDR2 LQKENI. The germline V and J ends were trimmed by 3 bases and 2 bases, with 14 bases remaining between them. DNA of the CDR3: TGTGCCAGCTCACCGGAGGGGGGGCCAGCCTACAATGAGCAGTTCTTC. Its protein product is CASSPEGGPAYNEQFF.

V gene TRBV27 combines with J gene TRBJ2-1; the D gene is possibly TRBD2 (5 bases). The CDR3 spans 13 residues. V gave up 0 bases and J gave up 12 bases, with 12 bases separating them. In germline, CDR1 is MNHEY, CDR2 SMNVEV (reference sequence). CDR3 DNA sequence: TGTGCCAGCAGTTTATCGCCAACACGGGGGCAGTTCTTC. Protein sequence: CASSLSPTRGQFF.

The chain is built from TRBV27 and TRBJ2-7; the match to TRBD2 covers 11 bases. Germline V gene lookup returns CDR1 MNHEY and CDR2 SMNVEV (reference sequence). J gave up 3 bases and V 3 bases, and 1 base lay outside the gene matches. The length of the CDR3 is 14 residues. The CDR3 loop is CASSLGTSGYEQYF. CDR3 DNA sequence: TGTGCCAGCAGTTTGGGGACTAGCGGCTACGAGCAGTACTTC.

The rearrangement joins TRBV28 to TRBJ1-5, with 7 bases identical to TRBD1. Germline CDR1 is MDHEN and CDR2 is SYDVKM. V was clipped by 5 bases and J by 7 bases; unmatched bases: 17. The length of the CDR3 is 17 residues. CDR3 sequence: CASSPAGDSKARQPQHF. The CDR3 DNA reads as TGTGCCAGCAGTCCCGCCGGGGACAGTAAAGCCCGGCAGCCCCAGCATTTT.

This chain connects TRBV5-1 to TRBJ2-5; D might be TRBD1 (6 bases). V lost 4 bases and J lost 5, with 12 bases in between. CDR1 SGHRS and CDR2 YFSETQ come from the germline V gene. The CDR3 totals 13 residues. CDR3 nucleotide sequence: TGCGCCAGCAGCACACAGGGAGCCGAGACCCAGTACTTC. Its protein is CASSTQGAETQYF. The full variable domain, in which reference TRBV5-1 and TRBJ2-5 provide the parts outside the CDR3, is KAGVTQTPRYLIKTRGQQVTLSCSPISGHRSVSWYQQTPGQGLQFLFEYFSETQRNKGNFPGRFSGRQFSNSRSEMNVSTLELGDSALYLCASSTQGAETQYFGPGTRLLVL.

The V call is TRBV9, the J call TRBJ1-1; D gene uncertain. The CDR3 length is 14 residues. The germline V gene has CDR1 SGDLS and CDR2 YYNGEE. Trimming took 0 bases from V and 0 from J, leaving 6 bases between them. The CDR3 sequence: CASSVGVLNTEAFF. In nucleotides, the CDR3 is TGTGCCAGCAGCGTAGGAGTTCTGAACACTGAAGCTTTCTTT.

V and J are TRBV4-1 and TRBJ1-4, with 7 bases identical to TRBD1. The germline gives CDR1 MGHRA, CDR2 YSYEKL. This CDR3 is 20 amino acids long. The V segment lost 0 bases and the J segment 4 bases; nucleotides outside the gene matches: 17. CDR3 protein: CASSQEGRGWGTELNEKLFF. Here the CDR3 DNA reads TGCGCCAGCAGCCAAGAGGGTAGAGGATGGGGGACAGAACTTAATGAAAAACTGTTTTTT.

This chain links TRBV7-9 with TRBJ2-4; 10 nucleotides line up with TRBD1. Per the germline V gene, CDR1 is SEHNR and CDR2 is FQNEAQ (reference sequence). J was trimmed by 0 bases and V by 1 base; bases with no gene match: 3. CDR3 length: 17 residues. This CDR3 is CASSLGQGAIAKNIQYF. In DNA form, the CDR3 reads TGTGCCAGCAGCTTAGGACAGGGGGCTATAGCCAAAAACATTCAGTACTTC.

This rearrangement joins TRBV7-2 to TRBJ2-5; 11 bases are shared with TRBD2. The CDR3 is made up of 18 amino acids. Trimming removed 5 bases from V and 1 base from J; junction bases left unmatched: 12. Germline assignment: CDR1 SGHTA and CDR2 FQGNSA. The CDR3 reads CASSPPPRLAGTQETQYF. Here the CDR3 DNA reads TGTGCCAGCAGCCCGCCCCCCCGACTAGCGGGGACCCAAGAGACCCAGTACTTC.

Only a few counts were recorded for this clone. The chain employs TRBV30 and TRBJ2-3, with D possibly being TRBD2 (6 bases). Germline-derived CDR1 and CDR2 are GTSNPN and SVGIG (reference sequence). V was trimmed by 3 bases and J by 0 bases, leaving 10 bases between them. This CDR3 has 14 amino acids. The CDR3 loop reads CAWRTSGSTDTQYF. CDR3 DNA: TGTGCCTGGAGAACCAGCGGGAGCACAGATACGCAGTATTTT.

This chain links TRBV9 with TRBJ2-7, with 9 bases lining up with TRBD1. CDR3 length equals 15 residues. Germline V lookup: CDR1 SGDLS, CDR2 YYNGEE. Trimming took 3 bases from V and 0 from J; bases not matched to a gene: 4. The CDR3 spells CASSGGTGSSYEQYF. CDR3 coding DNA: TGTGCCAGCAGCGGCGGGACAGGGAGCTCCTACGAGCAGTACTTC.

The J gene is TRBJ1-3, the V gene TRBV9; no firm D call. V was pared by 4 bases and J by 0 bases, with 11 bases between. The CDR3 spans 15 residues. Germline CDR1 is SGDLS and CDR2 is YYNGEE. CDR3: CASSTTVDSGNTIYF. CDR3 coding DNA: TGTGCCAGCAGCACGACTGTGGACTCTGGAAACACCATATATTTT.

This clone was recorded a few times. The V gene is TRBV5-1, the J gene TRBJ2-6, with 14 bases identical to TRBD2. The V gene end was trimmed by 4 bases and the J gene end by 4 bases; junction bases not matched to a gene: 10. Germline assignment: CDR1 SGHRS and CDR2 YFSETQ. The CDR3 is 19 residues long. The CDR3 region is CASSPLTSGGASGANVLTF. CDR3 coding DNA: TGCGCCAGCAGCCCTTTGACTAGCGGGGGGGCGTCGGGGGCCAACGTCCTGACTTTC.

The rearrangement uses TRBV5-1 and TRBJ2-1; 13 nucleotides align to TRBD2. V lost 4 bases to trimming and J lost 8 bases; unmatched junction nucleotides: 12. The CDR3 sequence is 17 residues long. Germline V lookup: CDR1 SGHRS, CDR2 YFSETQ. This CDR3 is CASSITLTSGGADEQFF. Written as DNA, the CDR3 is TGCGCCAGCAGCATCACCCTTACTAGCGGGGGGGCTGATGAGCAGTTCTTC.

The chain is built from TRBV30 and TRBJ2-2; the D is unclear. The CDR3 spans 13 residues. The V end lost 0 bases, the J end lost 4 bases, and 6 bases lay between the germline ends. Germline V gene data show CDR1 as GTSNPN and CDR2 as SVGIG (reference sequence). The DNA of the CDR3 is TGTGCCTGGAGTGTTCATTTCACCGGGGAGCTGTTTTTT. Translated, it gives CAWSVHFTGELFF.